This TCR beta chain came from a study of CD8 T cells in ankylosing spondylitis. V was clipped by 3 bases and J by 8 bases, with 20 bases between them. The germline V gene has CDR1 MDHEN and CDR2 SYDVKM. This CDR3 is built from 16 residues. Whole-study results and caveats: Both synovial fluid and blood in reactive arthritis had previously been reported to carry some motif variants. Characteristic of ankylosing spondylitis blood, it appeared, was a TCR beta motif comprising about eight highly homologous variants.

Note on this clonotype: The antigen is unknown.

Each CDR3 protein is one row after TCRdb ran MiXCR on the 5' RACE reads. Of hundreds of thousands of distinct CDR3 sequences in the sample, about 12% were seen once. Sample: blood, either unsorted or a sorted T cell fraction (not recorded which). This receptor was taken from a male donor with ankylosing spondylitis. The genes are TRBV28 and TRBJ1-3, with D possibly TRBD1 on 6 matching bases. In DNA form, the CDR3 reads TGTGCCAGCAGTTTTAGAGGGGGAAATGCCTGGGACACCATATATTTT. It is translated as CASSFRGGNAWDTIYF.